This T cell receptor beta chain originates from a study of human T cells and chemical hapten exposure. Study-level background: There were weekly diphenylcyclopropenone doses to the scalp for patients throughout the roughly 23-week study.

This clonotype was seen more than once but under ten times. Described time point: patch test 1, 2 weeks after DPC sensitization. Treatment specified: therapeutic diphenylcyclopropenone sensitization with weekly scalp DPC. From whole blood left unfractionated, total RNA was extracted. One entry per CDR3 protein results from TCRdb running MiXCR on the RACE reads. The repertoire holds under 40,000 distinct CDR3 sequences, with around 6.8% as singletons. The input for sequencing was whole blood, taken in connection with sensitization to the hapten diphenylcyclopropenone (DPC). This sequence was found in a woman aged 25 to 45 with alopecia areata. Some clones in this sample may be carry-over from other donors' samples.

The CDR3 DNA reads TGTGCCAGCAGCTTGGTAGGATATGGAGATACGCAGTATTTT. It yields the protein CASSLVGYGDTQYF. V gene TRBV5-6 combines with J gene TRBJ2-3; D is uncertain. The CDR3 runs 14 residues. CDR1 and CDR2 from the germline V gene are SGHDT and YYEEEE. Trimming shortened V by 0 bases and J by 5 bases, and 10 bases separated the two germline ends. The full variable domain, in which reference TRBV5-6 and TRBJ2-3 provide the parts outside the CDR3, is DAGVTQSPTHLIKTRGQQVTLRCSPKSGHDTVSWYQQALGQGPQFIFQYYEEEERQRGNFPDRFSGHQFPNYSSELNVNALLLGDSALYLCASSLVGYGDTQYFGPGTRLTVL.